This TCR beta chain is from a study of T cells in narcolepsy. Broader study findings: Comparing one patient's CSF and blood CD4+ clonotypes highlighted HCRT- and TRIB2-specific autoreactive clonotypes. Some memory CD4+ repertoires had no autoreactive clone sequences.

In regard to this clone: Its antigen is undetermined.

This CDR3 region has 15 residues. Germline V gives CDR1 MNHEY, CDR2 SMNVEV (reference sequence). V was clipped by 6 bases and J by 2 bases; unmatched bases: 9. The protocol was immunoSEQ multiplex PCR, while the TCRdb copy is restricted to in-frame clones and leaves out a portion. The sample has fewer than 40,000 clones; about four fifths are singletons. The sample consisted of CD45RA- memory CD4+ T cells from PBMCs. The receptor was isolated from a human donor with narcolepsy. The chain uses TRBV27 and TRBJ1-2; the match to TRBD1 covers 7 bases. This CDR3 reads CASSRWEGANYGYTF. CDR3 nucleotide sequence: TGTGCCAGCAGCCGATGGGAGGGGGCGAACTATGGCTACACCTTC.